Listed below are T cell receptor beta chains from one sample, sequenced in a study of neurological immune-mediated disorders. In TCRdb, the 5' RACE reads were re-called with MiXCR into one record per CDR3 protein. The sample holds about 74,000 distinct CDR3 sequences, 5.2% seen once. The sample consisted of PBMCs. The source is a man younger than 35 with multiple sclerosis. Both conserved end residues are part of each CDR3. A D gene is named only where the DNA matches it firmly. The size entry is marked missing in some rows and otherwise reads once, few, many or a size class.

clone_size d_call j_call v_call cdr3_aa cdr3_nt
many . TRBJ1-6 TRBV20-1 CSARDRRDFSALHF TGCAGTGCTAGAGATCGACGGGACTTTTCGGCCCTCCACTTT
. TRBD2 TRBJ2-1 TRBV7-6 CASSRKRGTSNNEQFF TGTGCCAGCAGCCGGAAGCGGGGTACCAGCAACAATGAGCAGTTCTTC
many . TRBJ2-2 TRBV5-1 CASRLGIAGAGELFF TGCGCCAGCAGATTGGGCATAGCTGGCGCCGGGGAGCTGTTTTTT
. . TRBJ1-5 TRBV10-3 CAISEMGNQPQNF TGTGCCATCAGTGAAATGGGGAATCAGCCCCAGAATTTT
. . TRBJ2-7 TRBV10-3 CAISLQGMGEQYF TGTGCCATCAGCCTACAGGGTATGGGGGAGCAGTACTTC
many . TRBJ1-1 TRBV7-8 CASSVQVNTEAFF TGTGCCAGCAGCGTACAGGTGAACACTGAAGCTTTCTTT
many . TRBJ2-1 TRBV5-5 CASSLMLDNEQFF TGTGCCAGCAGCTTGATGTTGGACAATGAGCAGTTCTTC
many . TRBJ2-7 TRBV20-1 CSARAGRDYEQYF TGCAGTGCTAGAGCGGGACGGGACTACGAGCAGTACTTC
many TRBD2 TRBJ2-7 TRBV7-2 CASSPSGAYEQYF TGTGCCAGCAGCCCTAGCGGGGCCTACGAGCAGTACTTC
few . TRBJ1-3 TRBV18 CASSPKQGISGNTIYF TGTGCCAGCTCACCAAAACAGGGCATCTCTGGAAACACCATATATTTT
many . TRBJ2-7 TRBV3-1 CASSQEPAGASYEQYF TGTGCCAGCAGCCAAGAGCCGGCGGGGGCCTCCTACGAGCAGTACTTC
many . TRBJ2-7 TRBV5-1 CASSSLPGFDHEQYF TGCGCCAGCAGCTCCCTTCCAGGGTTTGACCACGAGCAGTACTTC
many . TRBJ1-1 TRBV20-1 CSAISVGKEAFF TGCAGTGCCATTTCGGTTGGGAAGGAAGCTTTCTTT
many TRBD1 TRBJ2-7 TRBV5-1 CASSSIQGTYEQYF TGCGCCAGCAGCTCCATACAGGGGACCTACGAGCAGTACTTC
many TRBD2 TRBJ2-3 TRBV5-5 CASSTPGLAGVVTQYF TGTGCCAGCAGTACTCCGGGACTAGCGGGAGTTGTTACGCAGTATTTT
many . TRBJ2-4 TRBV20-1 CSAEDGLLAKNIQYF TGCAGTGCCGAAGACGGACTACTAGCCAAAAACATTCAGTACTTC